This is a list of T cell receptor beta chains from one sample in a study of shared clonotypes between healthy human individuals. This table comes from immunoSEQ multiplex PCR, and its TCRdb copy is limited to in-frame clones, with some not included. The sample consists of about 2.1 million clones, 93% of them appearing once. Input material: naive CD8+ T cells from PBMCs. The receptors here all came from a man younger than 35 in good health. Some clones in this sample may be carry-over from other donors' samples. The CDR3 runs from the conserved cysteine through the conserved F or W.

12 | TRBV6-6 | CASKGGNQPQHF
11 | TRBV13 | CASSLGVEQFF
13 | TRBV28 | CASSLGTNQPQHF
15 | TRBV21-1 | CASSKDSTLNQPQHF
12 | TRBV27 | CASSRPNTEAFF
14 | TRBV28 | CASSRVYSNQPQHF
14 | TRBV9 | CASSATGYTGELFF
14 | TRBV30 | CAWSVWEVDETQYF
15 | TRBV14 | CASSQARGGNTEAFF
14 | TRBV28 | CASMTSESSYEQYF
16 | TRBV7-8 | CASSLRPTSDRYEQYF
15 | TRBV5-6 | CASSFDLNSADTQYF
14 | TRBV4-1 | CASSQVQGPDTQYF
16 | TRBV11-2 | CASSGLAGRSYNEQFF
17 | TRBV4-2 | CASSQDPLQAGYNEQFF
14 | TRBV5-1 | CASSRVSRGTEAFF
14 | TRBV13 | CASNPVREVFGYTF
13 | TRBV9 | CASSEGQVDEQYF
11 | TRBV7-8 | CASSLLDEQFF
15 | TRBV9 | CASRPATAGDDTQYF
17 | TRBV28 | CASSGQASVLSGYEQYF
16 | TRBV28 | CASSPTYGQAYNEQFF
15 | TRBV28 | CASSFSTSGSGEQYF
19 | TRBV28 | CASSLPTSGLKSSYNEQFF
16 | TRBV7-3 | CASSSSSGSLNRQQFF
15 | TRBV7-9 | CASTGGGERNTEAFF
13 | TRBV6-1 | CASGTGGAYEQYF
15 | TRBV9 | CASSVEGQVGDEQFF